What follows describes a single T cell receptor (beta chain). The specificity of this receptor is unknown. The record has no base qualities; no much larger clone is one base away. Library preparation was by 5' RACE. Reads for this sample came from an Illumina HiSeq 2000. Template switching introduced a universal primer binding site; the final cDNA contained a unique molecular identifier, enabling accurate counting of TCR cDNA molecules. Specific primers in the conserved constant-segment region were used to synthesize first-strand cDNA for TCR alpha and beta chains. To control for contamination, every cDNA library was double barcoded, receiving both a SMART-Mk sample barcode and Illumina barcodes. TruSeq adapter sequences along with Illumina sample barcodes were introduced in two successive PCR steps. The TCR alpha and beta cDNA libraries were sequenced on the Illumina HiSeq platform using custom primers. The paper's processing steps were these. Raw reads were processed with MiGEC to extract unique molecular identifiers, and MiXCR was used to determine CDR3 positions. For each individual, recombination models were inferred using an EM algorithm with the repgenHMM and IGoR tools. Shared clonotype analysis was performed with the tcR package in R, normalizing sharing by the product of cloneset sizes. Out-of-frame nonproductive sequences were analyzed to study raw recombination free of thymic and clonal selection effects. TCRdb trimmed public reads at Q25 via fastp, called clones via MiXCR and kept in-frame beta chains. Here each entry gathers all rows of one CDR3 protein and keeps the most common genes and DNA. The V and J calls were not made by the authors but by TCRdb's processing. The sample table lists around 290,000 distinct CDR3 sequences, roughly 10% of them with a count of one. Jointly, the top ten make up around 7.1% of the sample.

Counted from cysteine to phenylalanine, this CDR3 has 16 amino acids. Only the CDR3 DNA is retained, 48 bases long and in frame from the first base. Trimming leaves V shorter by 0 bases and J shorter by 2 bases, with the junction holding 2 bases beyond the gene matches. Sequences SGHDT (CDR1) and YYEEEE (CDR2) are obtained from the germline V gene. This specimen belongs to a study of identical twins (dated by TCRdb to the mid-2010s). Concerning the study at large: TCR alpha and beta repertoires from monozygotic twins, unrelated adults of various ages and cord blood were deep-sequenced to test whether fetal clonotypes persist. To rule out contamination, replicate twin experiments were performed at different times with different library preparation protocols. What the research found in general, with its limitations: Compared with coincidental sharing between unrelated individuals, out-of-frame TCR alpha sequences shared between twins showed an excess of sequences with low generation probability. In monozygotic twins, recombination models systematically underestimated out-of-frame TCR alpha sharing, but the models matched the sharing seen between unrelated individuals. Fewer insertions were carried by abundant cord blood beta clonotypes; a weaker similar trend was observed in young adult naive repertoires, while no such trend was observed in memory repertoires. A weaker excess of twin sharing was found in beta out-of-frame sequences because the signal-to-noise ratio was lowered by fewer shared sequences. Zero-insertion analyses could be partly confounded by invariant T cells such as MAIT and iNKT, although diverse VJ usage argued against such confounding for most clonotypes. Because the same donors could not be followed over many years, conclusions were based on cross-sectional statistical analysis.

Only healthy Caucasian donors were included. Three pairs of female monozygotic twins, all aged about 18 to 30 years, made up the twin cohort. Positive isolation kits from Invitrogen were used to isolate the CD4+ and CD8+ T cell populations. This same sample was also taken into another study, of yellow fever vaccine responses in identical twins. As that second study puts it: The T cell response to vaccination in identical twins was reported by the authors to appear partly convergent and partly personalized. The study precisely tracked vaccine-responding T cell clones in identical twins.

The rearranged chain carries TRBV5-6 and TRBJ2-3, with 11 central nucleotides matching TRBD2. This clonotype was obtained from a woman between 18 and 29 years old in good health. Sequenced sample: CD8+ T cells sorted from blood. The encoded CDR3 is CASSLGLAGFTDTQYF. Read as DNA, the sequence is TGTGCCAGCAGCTTGGGACTAGCGGGATTCACAGATACGCAGTATTTT.